This is a list of T cell receptor beta chains from one sample in a study of T cells after posttransplantation cyclophosphamide. Generated by immunoSEQ multiplex PCR, the TCRdb table keeps only in-frame clones and is missing some. The sample has roughly 12,000 clones; approximately 95% are singletons. The sample was naive CD8+ T cells sorted from PBMCs. These receptor sequences come from a young man in good health and a related stem cell transplant donor. Each CDR3 is given with its conserved first and last residue. The D gene is left open where the match is weak. The listing skips clone size in some rows; elsewhere it reads once, few, many or a size class.

J gene: TRBJ2-1
V gene: TRBV5-4
clone size: NA
D gene: NA
CDR3 protein: CASSLGGEGRFNEQFF
CDR3 DNA: TGTGCCAGCAGCTTGGGAGGAGAGGGAAGATTCAATGAGCAGTTCTTC

J gene: TRBJ1-5
V gene: TRBV6-5
clone size: NA
D gene: NA
CDR3 protein: CARMGRLKGTQPQHF
CDR3 DNA: TGTGCCAGAATGGGGCGTCTGAAGGGGACACAGCCCCAGCATTTT

J gene: TRBJ2-7
V gene: TRBV27
clone size: NA
D gene: TRBD1
CDR3 protein: CASSSLPGGSGDEQYF
CDR3 DNA: TGTGCCAGCAGTTCCCTACCAGGGGGCTCAGGTGATGAGCAGTACTTC

J gene: TRBJ2-7
V gene: TRBV19
clone size: NA
D gene: NA
CDR3 protein: CASSIAPTESYEQYF
CDR3 DNA: TGTGCCAGTAGTATAGCTCCCACAGAAAGCTACGAGCAGTACTTC

J gene: TRBJ2-3
V gene: TRBV5-4
clone size: NA
D gene: NA
CDR3 protein: CASSTPGDFPAQYF
CDR3 DNA: TGTGCCAGCAGCACTCCCGGGGACTTCCCTGCGCAGTATTTT

J gene: TRBJ2-5
V gene: TRBV4-1
clone size: NA
D gene: TRBD1
CDR3 protein: CASSQFLQGAGQETQYF
CDR3 DNA: TGCGCCAGCAGCCAATTTTTACAGGGGGCTGGCCAAGAGACCCAGTACTTC

J gene: TRBJ2-7
V gene: TRBV29-1
clone size: NA
D gene: TRBD1
CDR3 protein: CSVERQGYEQYF
CDR3 DNA: TGCAGCGTTGAGAGACAGGGCTACGAGCAGTACTTC

J gene: TRBJ1-5
V gene: TRBV15
clone size: NA
D gene: NA
CDR3 protein: CATSRDSGTNQPQHF
CDR3 DNA: TGTGCCACCAGCAGAGATTCGGGGACAAATCAGCCCCAGCATTTT

J gene: TRBJ2-2
V gene: TRBV21-1
clone size: NA
D gene: NA
CDR3 protein: CASLDRSGTGELFF
CDR3 DNA: TGTGCCAGCCTGGACAGGTCGGGCACCGGGGAGCTGTTTTTT

J gene: TRBJ2-7
V gene: TRBV27
clone size: NA
D gene: NA
CDR3 protein: CASSAGARSSYEQYF
CDR3 DNA: TGTGCCAGCAGTGCTGGGGCCAGATCCTCCTACGAGCAGTACTTC

J gene: TRBJ2-1
V gene: TRBV5-1
clone size: NA
D gene: TRBD2
CDR3 protein: CASSPPGRDEQFF
CDR3 DNA: TGCGCCAGCAGCCCGCCGGGGAGGGATGAGCAGTTCTTC

J gene: TRBJ2-1
V gene: TRBV9
clone size: NA
D gene: NA
CDR3 protein: CASSVEQASSYNEQFF
CDR3 DNA: TGTGCCAGCAGCGTAGAACAGGCGAGCTCCTACAATGAGCAGTTCTTC

J gene: TRBJ2-3
V gene: TRBV11-2
clone size: NA
D gene: TRBD1
CDR3 protein: CASSSVRQGGSDTQYF
CDR3 DNA: TGTGCCAGCAGCTCCGTGCGACAGGGGGGATCAGATACGCAGTATTTT

J gene: TRBJ1-2
V gene: TRBV6-1
clone size: NA
D gene: NA
CDR3 protein: CASSEAAQDVGYTF
CDR3 DNA: TGTGCCAGCAGTGAAGCGGCACAGGACGTTGGCTACACCTTC

J gene: TRBJ2-7
V gene: TRBV4-1
clone size: NA
D gene: TRBD1
CDR3 protein: CASSQGQGDYEQYF
CDR3 DNA: TGCGCCAGCAGCCAAGGCCAGGGGGACTACGAGCAGTACTTC

J gene: TRBJ2-1
V gene: TRBV7-9
clone size: NA
D gene: NA
CDR3 protein: CASSLAEVNEQFF
CDR3 DNA: TGTGCCAGCAGCTTAGCCGAGGTTAATGAGCAGTTCTTC

J gene: TRBJ1-1
V gene: TRBV7-6
clone size: NA
D gene: TRBD1
CDR3 protein: CASSYGQGDEAFF
CDR3 DNA: TGTGCCAGCAGCTATGGACAGGGGGATGAAGCTTTCTTT

J gene: TRBJ1-6
V gene: TRBV9
clone size: once
D gene: NA
CDR3 protein: CASSPEGNSYNSPLHF
CDR3 DNA: TGTGCCAGCAGCCCAGAGGGCAACTCCTATAATTCACCCCTCCACTTT

J gene: TRBJ2-1
V gene: TRBV2
clone size: NA
D gene: TRBD2
CDR3 protein: CASSEWTSGLDEQFF
CDR3 DNA: TGTGCCAGCAGTGAATGGACTAGCGGGTTAGATGAGCAGTTCTTC

J gene: TRBJ2-1
V gene: TRBV28
clone size: NA
D gene: TRBD2
CDR3 protein: CASSFRLAGAEQFF
CDR3 DNA: TGTGCCAGCAGTTTTCGGCTAGCGGGGGCTGAGCAGTTCTTC